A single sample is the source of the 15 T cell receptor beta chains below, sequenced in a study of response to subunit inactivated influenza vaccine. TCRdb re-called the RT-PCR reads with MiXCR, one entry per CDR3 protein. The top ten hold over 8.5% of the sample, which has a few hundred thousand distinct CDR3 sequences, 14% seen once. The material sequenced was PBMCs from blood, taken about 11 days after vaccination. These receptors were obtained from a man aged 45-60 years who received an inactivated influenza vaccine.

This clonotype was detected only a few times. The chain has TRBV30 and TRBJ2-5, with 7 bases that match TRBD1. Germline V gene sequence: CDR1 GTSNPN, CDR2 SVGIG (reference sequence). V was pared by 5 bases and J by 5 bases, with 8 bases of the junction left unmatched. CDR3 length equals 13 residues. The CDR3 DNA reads TGTGCCTGGGCCACGACAGGGCCGGAGACCCAGTACTTC. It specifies CAWATTGPETQYF.

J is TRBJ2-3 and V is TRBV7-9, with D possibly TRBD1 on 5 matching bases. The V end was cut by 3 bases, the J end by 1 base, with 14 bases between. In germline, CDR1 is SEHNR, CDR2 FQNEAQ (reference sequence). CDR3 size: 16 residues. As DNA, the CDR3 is TGTGCCAGCAGCTTTGACAGAACGGGTGGCACAGATACGCAGTATTTT. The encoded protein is CASSFDRTGGTDTQYF.

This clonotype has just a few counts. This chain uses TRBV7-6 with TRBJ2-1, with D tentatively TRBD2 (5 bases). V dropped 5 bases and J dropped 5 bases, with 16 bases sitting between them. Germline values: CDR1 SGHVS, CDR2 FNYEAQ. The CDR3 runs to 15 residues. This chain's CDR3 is CASSRRAAPDNEQFF. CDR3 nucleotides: TGTGCCAGCAGCCGGCGGGCGGCCCCCGACAATGAGCAGTTCTTC. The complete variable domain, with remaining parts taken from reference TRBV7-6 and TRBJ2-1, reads GAGVSQSPRYKVTKRGQDVALRCDPISGHVSLYWYRQALGQGPEFLTYFNYEAQQDKSGLPNDRFSAERPEGSISTLTIQRTEQRDSAMYRCASSRRAAPDNEQFFGPGTRLTVL.

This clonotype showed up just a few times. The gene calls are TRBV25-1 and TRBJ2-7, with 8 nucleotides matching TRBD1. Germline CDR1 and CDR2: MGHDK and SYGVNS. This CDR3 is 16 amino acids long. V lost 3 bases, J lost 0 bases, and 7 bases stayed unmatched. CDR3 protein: CASSDPRQGTSYEQYF. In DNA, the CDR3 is TGTGCCAGCAGTGACCCTCGACAGGGGACCTCCTACGAGCAGTACTTC.

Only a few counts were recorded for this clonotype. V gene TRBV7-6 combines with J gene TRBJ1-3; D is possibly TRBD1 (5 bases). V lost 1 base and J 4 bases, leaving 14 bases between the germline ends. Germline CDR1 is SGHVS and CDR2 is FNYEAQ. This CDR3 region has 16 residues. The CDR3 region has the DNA TGTGCCAGCAGCTTAGGTCTTTCAGGGTCCGGAAACACCATATATTTT. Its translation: CASSLGLSGSGNTIYF.

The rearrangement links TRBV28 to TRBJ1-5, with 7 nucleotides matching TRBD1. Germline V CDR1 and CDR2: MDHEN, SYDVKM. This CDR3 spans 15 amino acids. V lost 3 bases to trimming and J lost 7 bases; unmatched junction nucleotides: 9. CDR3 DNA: TGTGCCAGCAGTTTTCTGGACAGGAGGTCCCAGCCCCAGCATTTT. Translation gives CASSFLDRRSQPQHF.

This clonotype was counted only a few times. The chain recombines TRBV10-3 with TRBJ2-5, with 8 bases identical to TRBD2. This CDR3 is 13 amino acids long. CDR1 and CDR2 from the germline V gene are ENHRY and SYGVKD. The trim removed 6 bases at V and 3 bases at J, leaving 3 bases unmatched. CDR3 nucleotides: TGTGCCATCAGGTCAGCGGGAGAAGAGACCCAGTACTTC. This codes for CAIRSAGEETQYF.

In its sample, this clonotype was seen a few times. CDR3 DNA sequence: TGTGCCAGCAGCTTAGCAGTAGGCAGGGTCAATGAGCAGTTCTTC. This encodes CASSLAVGRVNEQFF. This chain links TRBV7-2 with TRBJ2-1; D may be TRBD1 (5 bases). The ends were cut back, 0 bases at V and 6 bases at J, with 12 bases in the middle. Germline loops: CDR1 SGHTA, CDR2 FQGNSA. The CDR3 length is 15 residues.

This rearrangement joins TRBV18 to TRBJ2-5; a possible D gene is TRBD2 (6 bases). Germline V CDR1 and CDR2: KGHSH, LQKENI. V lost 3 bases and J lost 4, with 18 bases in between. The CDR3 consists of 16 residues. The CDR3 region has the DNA TGTGCCAGCTCACCCCGAGGTCCGGGACTGGGAGAGACCCAGTACTTC. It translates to CASSPRGPGLGETQYF.

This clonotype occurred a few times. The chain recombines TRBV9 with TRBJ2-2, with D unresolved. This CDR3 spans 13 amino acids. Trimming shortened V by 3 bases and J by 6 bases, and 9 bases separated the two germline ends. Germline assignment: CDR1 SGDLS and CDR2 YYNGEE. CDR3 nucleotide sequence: TGTGCCAGCAGCGCGGGCCCCGCCGGGGAGCTGTTTTTT. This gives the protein CASSAGPAGELFF.

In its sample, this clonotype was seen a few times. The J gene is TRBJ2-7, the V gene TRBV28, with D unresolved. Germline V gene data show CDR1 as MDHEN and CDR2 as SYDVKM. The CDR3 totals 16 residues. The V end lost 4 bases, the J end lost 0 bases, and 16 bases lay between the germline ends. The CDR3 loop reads CASSSLAALASYEQYF. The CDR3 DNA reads TGTGCCAGCAGTTCCCTGGCCGCCCTCGCCTCCTACGAGCAGTACTTC.

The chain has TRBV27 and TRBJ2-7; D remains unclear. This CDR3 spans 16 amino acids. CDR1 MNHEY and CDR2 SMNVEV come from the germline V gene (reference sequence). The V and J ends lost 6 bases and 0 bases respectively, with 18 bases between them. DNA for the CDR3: TGTGCCAGCAGCCGGGCCTCTCTAGGGTCCTCCTACGAGCAGTACTTC. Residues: CASSRASLGSSYEQYF.

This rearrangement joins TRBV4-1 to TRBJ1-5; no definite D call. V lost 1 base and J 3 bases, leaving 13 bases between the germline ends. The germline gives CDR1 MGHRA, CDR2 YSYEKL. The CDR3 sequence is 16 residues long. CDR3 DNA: TGCGCCAGCAGCCAAGTCTTGGCAGGAAACAATCAGCCCCAGCATTTT. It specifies CASSQVLAGNNQPQHF.

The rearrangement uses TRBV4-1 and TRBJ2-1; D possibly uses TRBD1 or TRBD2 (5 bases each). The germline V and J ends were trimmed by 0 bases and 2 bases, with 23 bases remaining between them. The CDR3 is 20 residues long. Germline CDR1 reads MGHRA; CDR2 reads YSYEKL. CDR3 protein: CASSQDEGLMDYNTYNEQFF. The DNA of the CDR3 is TGCGCCAGCAGCCAAGATGAGGGGTTAATGGATTACAATACCTACAATGAGCAGTTCTTC.

The CDR3 is CASSLADRGSEQYF. The CDR3 nucleotides are TGTGCCAGCAGCTTAGCGGACAGGGGGTCCGAGCAGTACTTC. The rearrangement uses TRBV7-6 and TRBJ2-7; 10 nucleotides line up with TRBD1. Trimming at V came to 0 bases and at J to 6 bases, leaving 2 bases not matched to a gene. The CDR3 contains 14 residues. Germline V gene sequence: CDR1 SGHVS, CDR2 FNYEAQ.